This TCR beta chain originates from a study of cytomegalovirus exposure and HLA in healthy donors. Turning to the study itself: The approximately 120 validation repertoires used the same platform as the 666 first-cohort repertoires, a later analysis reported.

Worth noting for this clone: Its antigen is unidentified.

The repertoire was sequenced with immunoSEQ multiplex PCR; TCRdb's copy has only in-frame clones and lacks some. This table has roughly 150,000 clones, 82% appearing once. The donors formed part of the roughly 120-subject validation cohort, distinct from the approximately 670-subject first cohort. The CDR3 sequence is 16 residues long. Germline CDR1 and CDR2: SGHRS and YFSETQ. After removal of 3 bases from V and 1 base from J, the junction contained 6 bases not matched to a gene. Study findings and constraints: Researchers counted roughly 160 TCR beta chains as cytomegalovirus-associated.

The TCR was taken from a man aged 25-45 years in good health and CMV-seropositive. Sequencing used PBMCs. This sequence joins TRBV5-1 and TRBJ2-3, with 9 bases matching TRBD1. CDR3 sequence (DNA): TGCGCCAGCAGCTCGGGGGACAGGGAGGGCACAGATACGCAGTATTTT. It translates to CASSSGDREGTDTQYF.